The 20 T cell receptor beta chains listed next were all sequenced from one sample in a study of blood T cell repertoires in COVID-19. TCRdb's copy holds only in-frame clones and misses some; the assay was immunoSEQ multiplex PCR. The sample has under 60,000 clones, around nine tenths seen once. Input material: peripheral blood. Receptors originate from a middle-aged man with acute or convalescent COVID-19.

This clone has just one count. CDR3 loop: CASSLADLAGGYEQYF. CDR3 in DNA: TGCGCCAGCAGCTTGGCCGATCTAGCGGGAGGCTACGAGCAGTACTTC. This chain connects TRBV5-1 to TRBJ2-7; 11 nucleotides agree with TRBD2. Germline loops: CDR1 SGHRS, CDR2 YFSETQ. Losses at the gene ends were 0 bases for V and 3 bases for J; bases not matched to a gene: 5. This CDR3 contains 16 residues.

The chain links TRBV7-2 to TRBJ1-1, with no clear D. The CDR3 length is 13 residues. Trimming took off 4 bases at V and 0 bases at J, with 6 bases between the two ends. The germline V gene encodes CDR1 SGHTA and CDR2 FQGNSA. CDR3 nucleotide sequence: TGTGCCAGCAGCTCCTTCCTGAACACTGAAGCTTTCTTT. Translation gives CASSSFLNTEAFF.

The CDR3, as DNA: TGTGCCACCACGACAGTTCCAGGTGAAAAACTGTTTTTT. As protein: CATTTVPGEKLFF. The chain recombines TRBV19 with TRBJ1-4, with D perhaps TRBD1 (5 bases). This CDR3 has 13 residues. Per germline, CDR1 LNHDA and CDR2 SQIVND (reference sequence). V was cut by 10 bases and J by 7 bases, with 16 bases left in between.

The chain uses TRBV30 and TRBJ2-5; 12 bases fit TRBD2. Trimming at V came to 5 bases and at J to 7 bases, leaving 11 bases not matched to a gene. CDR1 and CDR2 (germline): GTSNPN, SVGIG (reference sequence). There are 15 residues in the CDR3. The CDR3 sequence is CAWDSSGRAVGTQYF. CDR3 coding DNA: TGTGCCTGGGATTCTAGCGGGAGGGCCGTAGGGACCCAGTACTTC.

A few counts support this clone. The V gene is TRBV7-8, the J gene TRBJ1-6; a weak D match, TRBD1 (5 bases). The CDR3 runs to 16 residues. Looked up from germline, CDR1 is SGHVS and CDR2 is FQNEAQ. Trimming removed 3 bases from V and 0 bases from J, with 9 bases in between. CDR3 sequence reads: CASSFRESSYNSPLHF. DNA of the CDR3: TGTGCCAGCAGCTTCAGGGAAAGCTCCTATAATTCACCCCTCCACTTT.

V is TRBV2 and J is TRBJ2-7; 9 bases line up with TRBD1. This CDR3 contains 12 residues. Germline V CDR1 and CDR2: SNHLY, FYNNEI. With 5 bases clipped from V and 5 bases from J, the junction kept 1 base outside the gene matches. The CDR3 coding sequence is TGTGCCAGCAGTACAGGGGGCCACGAGCAGTACTTC. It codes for CASSTGGHEQYF.

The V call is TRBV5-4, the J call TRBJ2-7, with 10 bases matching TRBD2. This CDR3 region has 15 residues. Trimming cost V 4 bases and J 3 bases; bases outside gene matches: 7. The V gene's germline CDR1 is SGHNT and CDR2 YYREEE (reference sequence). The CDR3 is CASSPGGTSDYEQYF. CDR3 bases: TGTGCCAGCAGCCCCGGCGGGACTAGCGACTACGAGCAGTACTTC.

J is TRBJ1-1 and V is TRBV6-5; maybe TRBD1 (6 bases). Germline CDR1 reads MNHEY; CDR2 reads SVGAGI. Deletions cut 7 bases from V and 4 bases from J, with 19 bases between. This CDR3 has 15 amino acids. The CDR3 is CASTQTGGAVTEAFF. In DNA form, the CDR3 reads TGTGCCAGCACCCAGACTGGGGGGGCGGTCACTGAAGCTTTCTTT.

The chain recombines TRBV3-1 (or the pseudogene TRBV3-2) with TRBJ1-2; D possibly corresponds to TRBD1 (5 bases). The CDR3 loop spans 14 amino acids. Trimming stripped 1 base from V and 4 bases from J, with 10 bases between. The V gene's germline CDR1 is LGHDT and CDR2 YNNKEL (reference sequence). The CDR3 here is CASSQVGVFYGYTF. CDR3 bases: TGTGCCAGCAGCCAAGTAGGGGTTTTCTATGGCTACACCTTC.

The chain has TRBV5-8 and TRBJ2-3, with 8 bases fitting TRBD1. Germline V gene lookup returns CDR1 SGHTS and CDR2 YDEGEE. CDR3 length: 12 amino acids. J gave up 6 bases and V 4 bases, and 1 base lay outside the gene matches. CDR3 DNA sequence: TGTGCCAGCAGCCACAGGGGGGATACGCAGTATTTT. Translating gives CASSHRGDTQYF.

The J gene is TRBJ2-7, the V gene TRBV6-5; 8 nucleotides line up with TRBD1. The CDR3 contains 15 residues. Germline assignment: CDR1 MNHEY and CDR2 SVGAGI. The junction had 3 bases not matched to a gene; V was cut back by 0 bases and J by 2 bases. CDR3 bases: TGTGCCAGCAGTTACTCCTACAGGGGGGCCTACGAGCAGTACTTC. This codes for CASSYSYRGAYEQYF.

The CDR3 DNA sequence: TGCGCCAGCACCGGGACTAGCTCTCCCCTAAGCTCCTACAATGAGCAGTTCTTC. Translating it yields CASTGTSSPLSSYNEQFF. The gene calls are TRBV10-2 and TRBJ2-1, with 9 bases that match TRBD2. The CDR3 consists of 18 residues. Germline V gene sequence: CDR1 WSHSY, CDR2 SAAADI. The junction had 13 bases not matched to a gene; V was cut back by 7 bases and J by 0 bases.

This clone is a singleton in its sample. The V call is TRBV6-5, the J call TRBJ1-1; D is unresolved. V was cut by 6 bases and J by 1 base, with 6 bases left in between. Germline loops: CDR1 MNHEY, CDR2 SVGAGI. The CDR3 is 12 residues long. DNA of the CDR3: TGTGCCAGCAGACGACAGAACACTGAAGCTTTCTTT. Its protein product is CASRRQNTEAFF.

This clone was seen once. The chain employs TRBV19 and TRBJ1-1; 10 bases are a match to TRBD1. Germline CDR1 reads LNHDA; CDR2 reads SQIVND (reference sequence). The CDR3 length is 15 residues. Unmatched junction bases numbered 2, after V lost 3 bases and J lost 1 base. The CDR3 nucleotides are TGTGCCAGTAGTATCCGGACAGGGGGGAACACTGAAGCTTTCTTT. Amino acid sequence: CASSIRTGGNTEAFF.

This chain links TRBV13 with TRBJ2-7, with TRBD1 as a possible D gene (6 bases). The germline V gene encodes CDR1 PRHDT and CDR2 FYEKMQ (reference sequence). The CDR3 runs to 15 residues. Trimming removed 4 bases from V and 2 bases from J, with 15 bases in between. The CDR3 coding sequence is TGTGCCAGCAGCTGGACTCGACAGGAGACCTACGAGCAGTACTTC. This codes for CASSWTRQETYEQYF.

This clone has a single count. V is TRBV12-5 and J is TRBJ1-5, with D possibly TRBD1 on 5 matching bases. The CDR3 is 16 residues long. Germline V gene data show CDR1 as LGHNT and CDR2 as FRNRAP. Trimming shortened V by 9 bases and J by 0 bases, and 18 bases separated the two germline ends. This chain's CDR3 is CASQSTGEYSNQPQHF. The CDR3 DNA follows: TGTGCTAGCCAAAGTACAGGCGAATATAGCAATCAGCCCCAGCATTTT.

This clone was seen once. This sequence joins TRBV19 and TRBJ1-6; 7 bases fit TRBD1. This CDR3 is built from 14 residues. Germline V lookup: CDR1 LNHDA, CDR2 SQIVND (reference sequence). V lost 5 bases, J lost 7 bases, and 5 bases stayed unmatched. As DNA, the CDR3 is TGTGCCAGTAGTGGACAGGAGGGGAATTCACCCCTCCACTTT. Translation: CASSGQEGNSPLHF.

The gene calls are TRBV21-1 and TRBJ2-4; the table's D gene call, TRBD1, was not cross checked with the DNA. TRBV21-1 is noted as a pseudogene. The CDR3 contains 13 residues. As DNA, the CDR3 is TGTGCCAGCAGTACAGGTGCCAAAAACATTCAGTACTTC. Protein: CASSTGAKNIQYF.

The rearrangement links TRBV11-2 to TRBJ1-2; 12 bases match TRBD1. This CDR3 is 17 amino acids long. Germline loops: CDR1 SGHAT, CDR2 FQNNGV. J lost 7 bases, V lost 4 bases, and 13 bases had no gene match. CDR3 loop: CASSSLFPGQGALGYTF. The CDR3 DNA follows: TGTGCCAGCAGCTCTTTATTCCCGGGACAGGGGGCGCTTGGCTACACCTTC.

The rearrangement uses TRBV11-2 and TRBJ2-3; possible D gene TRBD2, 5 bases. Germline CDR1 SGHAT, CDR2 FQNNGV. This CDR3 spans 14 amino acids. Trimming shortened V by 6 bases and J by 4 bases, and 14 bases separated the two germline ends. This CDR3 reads CASRPTSFPDTQYF. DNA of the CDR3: TGTGCCAGCAGACCTACTAGTTTCCCAGATACGCAGTATTTT.